Below are 17 T cell receptor beta chains sequenced from a single sample in a study of cytomegalovirus exposure and HLA in healthy donors. Primers: 60 Vbeta forward and 13 Jbeta reverse. The assay was immunoSEQ multiplex PCR, and TCRdb's table has in-frame clones only and misses some. Of around 120,000 clones in the sample, 50% to 65% were seen once. The sequenced sample consisted of PBMCs. The source of these receptors is a man aged 25-40 years in good health and CMV-seropositive.

The sample holds a few counts of this clone. The sample holds other DNA sequences that translate to the same CDR3. The chain employs TRBV6-5 and TRBJ1-1; D is perhaps TRBD1 (5 bases). V was pared by 0 bases and J by 2 bases, with 7 bases between. The CDR3 runs 14 residues. Germline CDR1 reads MNHEY; CDR2 reads SVGAGI. The CDR3, as DNA: TGTGCCAGCAGTTACTCCGGGGGAAACACTGAAGCTTTCTTT. It encodes CASSYSGGNTEAFF.

The chain joins TRBV2 to TRBJ2-5; no clear D. Trimming cost V 7 bases and J 4 bases, with 13 bases left between them. This CDR3 has 13 amino acids. CDR1 and CDR2 (germline): SNHLY, FYNNEI. The CDR3 protein is CASNLITGETQYF. Here the CDR3 DNA reads TGTGCCAGCAATCTGATTACCGGAGAGACCCAGTACTTC.

The count of this clone is one. This chain links TRBV14 with TRBJ2-7; 7 positions match TRBD2. Unmatched junction bases numbered 4, after V lost 3 bases and J lost 2 bases. The CDR3 is 14 residues long. CDR1 and CDR2 from the germline V gene are SGHDN and FVKESK. CDR3: CASSQGGNPYEQYF. The CDR3 DNA follows: TGTGCCAGCAGCCAGGGGGGGAATCCCTACGAGCAGTACTTC.

Only one count was recorded for this clone. The V and J genes are TRBV4-1 and TRBJ2-6; maybe TRBD2 (5 bases). The CDR3 covers 18 residues. Germline V lookup: CDR1 MGHRA, CDR2 YSYEKL. Deletions cut 6 bases from V and 0 bases from J, with 18 bases between. The CDR3 nucleotides are TGCGCCAGCAGAAGCTGGGAGCGGTCCCTCTCTGGGGCCAACGTCCTGACTTTC. It translates to CASRSWERSLSGANVLTF.

The rearrangement joins TRBV20-1 to TRBJ2-5; D not certain. The DNA end favors TRBJ2-7, so the J call may be wrong. CDR3 size: 11 residues. Germline V CDR1 and CDR2: DFQATT, SNEGSKA (reference sequence). CDR3 bases: TGCAGTGCTAGTAGGAACTACGAGCAGTACTTC. Protein sequence: CSASRNYEQYF.

The CDR3 nucleotides read TGTGCCAGCAGCCGGCCCAATGGGGGCATCGATGGCTACACCTTC. Translating gives CASSRPNGGIDGYTF. The chain combines TRBV5-4 with TRBJ1-2, with D perhaps matching TRBD1 (6 bases). Germline V gene data show CDR1 as SGHNT and CDR2 as YYREEE (reference sequence). CDR3 size: 15 residues. Trimming stripped 4 bases from V and 6 bases from J, with 19 bases between.

The chain uses TRBV14 and TRBJ2-7, with TRBD1 matching 7 bases. The CDR3 consists of 15 residues. V lost 1 base and J lost 5; bases outside the gene matches: 8. CDR1 and CDR2 from the germline V gene are SGHDN and FVKESK. The CDR3 sequence: CASSQGQGRRNEQYF. CDR3 nucleotides: TGTGCCAGCAGCCAAGGACAGGGACGGAGAAACGAGCAGTACTTC. Using reference TRBV14 and TRBJ2-7 for the parts outside the CDR3, the full variable domain is EAGVTQFPSHSVIEKGQTVTLRCDPISGHDNLYWYRRVMGKEIKFLLHFVKESKQDESGMPNNRFLAERTGGTYSTLKVQPAELEDSGVYFCASSQGQGRRNEQYFGPGTRLTVT.

The rearrangement joins TRBV10-1 to TRBJ1-6, with D maybe TRBD1 (6 bases). V was cut by 2 bases and J by 7 bases, with 9 bases left in between. Germline assignment: CDR1 WNHNN and CDR2 SYGVQD (reference sequence). The CDR3 spans 14 residues. The CDR3 DNA sequence: TGCGCCAGCAGTGAGACAGGGTGGAATTCACCCCTCCACTTT. This translates into CASSETGWNSPLHF.

V is TRBV5-1 and J is TRBJ2-3, with 7 bases identical to TRBD2. The germline CDR1 and CDR2 sequences are SGHRS and YFSETQ. V gave up 5 bases and J gave up 2 bases; unmatched junction bases: 5. This CDR3 is built from 14 residues. Here the CDR3 reads CASRASGSTDTQYF. The CDR3 coding sequence is TGCGCCAGCAGGGCTAGCGGATCCACAGATACGCAGTATTTT.

Turning to this clone: Sequence at one end of the junction differs from germline and may be a read error. The V gene is TRBV7-7, the J gene TRBJ1-1; the D is unclear. From germline, CDR1 is SSHAT and CDR2 FNYEAQ (reference sequence). The CDR3 sequence is 13 residues long. For the CDR3, the DNA is TGTGCTAGCAGCTTAGTAGCGGGCGCTGAAGCTTTCTTT. Its protein is CASSLVAGAEAFF.

This sequence joins TRBV6-5 and TRBJ2-3, with 11 bases aligning to TRBD2. CDR3 length equals 13 residues. Germline trimming cut 6 bases from V and 7 bases from J; bases unmatched to any gene: 3. Germline CDR1 MNHEY, CDR2 SVGAGI. The CDR3 reads CASRASGGYTQYF. CDR3 nucleotides: TGTGCCAGCAGGGCTAGCGGGGGGTATACGCAGTATTTT.

This chain connects TRBV9 to TRBJ2-7; D call uncertain. Germline CDR1 is SGDLS and CDR2 is YYNGEE. V lost 1 base and J lost 3, with 14 bases in between. This CDR3 region has 15 residues. The CDR3 spells CASSVQGMAGYEQYF. The DNA of the CDR3 is TGTGCCAGCAGCGTACAAGGCATGGCAGGCTACGAGCAGTACTTC.

The gene calls are TRBV4-1 and TRBJ2-1; TRBD2 aligns across 8 bases. The junction had 11 bases not matched to a gene; V was cut back by 3 bases and J by 7 bases. This CDR3 is built from 16 residues. Per germline, CDR1 MGHRA and CDR2 YSYEKL. The CDR3 spells CASSQLRVGLGNEQFF. The CDR3 DNA follows: TGCGCCAGCAGCCAGTTGAGGGTGGGACTAGGGAATGAGCAGTTCTTC.

The chain recombines TRBV10-3 with TRBJ1-6; 7 nucleotides agree with TRBD1. CDR3 length: 13 residues. Unmatched junction bases numbered 9, after V lost 6 bases and J lost 13 bases. Per germline, CDR1 ENHRY and CDR2 SYGVKD. The CDR3 region has the DNA TGTGCCATCAGCCCCGGACAGGAGCCGCCCCTCCACTTT. It is translated as CAISPGQEPPLHF.

This chain connects TRBV19 to TRBJ2-1, with D perhaps TRBD1 (7 bases). V was trimmed by 7 bases and J by 5 bases, leaving 12 bases between them. Germline CDR1 LNHDA, CDR2 SQIVND (reference sequence). This CDR3 contains 13 residues. The CDR3 coding sequence is TGTGCCAGTATTCGCAGGGGGGACAATGAGCAGTTCTTC. It encodes CASIRRGDNEQFF.

This sequence joins TRBV5-1 and TRBJ2-1; TRBD2 matches 8 bases. Trimming removed 2 bases from V and 3 bases from J; junction bases left unmatched: 4. This CDR3 is 15 amino acids long. In germline, CDR1 is SGHRS, CDR2 YFSETQ. This CDR3 is CASSFSTSDYNEQFF. The CDR3 DNA follows: TGCGCCAGCAGCTTCTCGACTAGCGACTACAATGAGCAGTTCTTC. The whole variable domain, remainder taken from reference TRBV5-1 and TRBJ2-1, is KAGVTQTPRYLIKTRGQQVTLSCSPISGHRSVSWYQQTPGQGLQFLFEYFSETQRNKGNFPGRFSGRQFSNSRSEMNVSTLELGDSALYLCASSFSTSDYNEQFFGPGTRLTVL.

This chain joins TRBV7-6 and TRBJ1-1, with no clear D. The V and J ends lost 1 base and 0 bases respectively, with 12 bases between them. The CDR3 sequence is 16 residues long. Germline V lookup: CDR1 SGHVS, CDR2 FNYEAQ. The DNA for the CDR3 is TGTGCCAGCAGCTTAGGTTTGGGCGACATGAACACTGAAGCTTTCTTT. Translation: CASSLGLGDMNTEAFF.